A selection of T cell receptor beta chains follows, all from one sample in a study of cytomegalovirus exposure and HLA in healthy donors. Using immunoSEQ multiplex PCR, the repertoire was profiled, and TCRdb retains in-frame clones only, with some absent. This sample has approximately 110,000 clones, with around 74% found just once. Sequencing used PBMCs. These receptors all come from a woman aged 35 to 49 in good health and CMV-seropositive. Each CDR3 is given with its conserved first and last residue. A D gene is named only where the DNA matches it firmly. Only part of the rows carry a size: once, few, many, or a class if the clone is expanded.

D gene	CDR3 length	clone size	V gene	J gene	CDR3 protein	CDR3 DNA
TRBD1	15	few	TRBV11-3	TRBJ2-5	CASSLGTVLTETQYF	TGTGCCAGCAGCCTCGGGACAGTATTAACGGAGACCCAGTACTTC
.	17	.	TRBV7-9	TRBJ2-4	CSSSLYGTSLAKNIQYF	TGTTCCAGCAGCTTATACGGGACAAGTCTAGCCAAAAACATTCAGTACTTC
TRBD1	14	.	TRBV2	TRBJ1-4	CATTAGTGNEKLFF	TGTGCCACCACGGCCGGGACAGGGAATGAAAAACTGTTTTTT
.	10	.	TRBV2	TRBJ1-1	CATIPLRAFF	TGTGCCACCATTCCTTTGAGAGCTTTCTTT
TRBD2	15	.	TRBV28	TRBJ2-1	CASSERLAGGNEQFF	TGTGCCAGCAGTGAACGACTAGCGGGGGGAAATGAGCAGTTCTTC
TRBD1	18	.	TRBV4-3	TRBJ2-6	CASSRGGQGQTGANVLTF	TGCGCCAGCAGCCGAGGTGGACAGGGGCAGACTGGGGCCAACGTCCTGACTTTC
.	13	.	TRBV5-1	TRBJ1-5	CASRGEGDQPQHF	TGCGCCAGCAGAGGAGAAGGAGATCAGCCCCAGCATTTT
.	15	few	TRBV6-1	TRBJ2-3	CASSLYRVGTDTQYF	TGTGCCAGCAGTCTTTACAGGGTCGGGACAGATACGCAGTATTTT
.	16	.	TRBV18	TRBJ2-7	CASSPGLGAPSYEQYF	TGTGCCAGCTCACCGGGGTTGGGGGCGCCCTCCTACGAGCAGTACTTC
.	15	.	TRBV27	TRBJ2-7	CASSLRGESSYEQYF	TGTGCCAGCAGTCTCCGGGGAGAGAGCTCCTACGAGCAGTACTTC
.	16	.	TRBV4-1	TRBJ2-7	CASSQAIASGRYEQYF	TGCGCCAGCAGCCAAGCGATCGCCAGCGGCCGTTACGAGCAGTACTTC
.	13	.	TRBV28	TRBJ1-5	CASQGWQDQPQHF	TGTGCCAGCCAGGGTTGGCAGGATCAGCCCCAGCATTTT
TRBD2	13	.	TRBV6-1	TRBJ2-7	CASMTSGLYEQYF	TGTGCCAGTATGACTAGCGGCCTCTACGAGCAGTACTTC
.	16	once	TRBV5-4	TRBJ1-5	CASSLGGGESNQPQHF	TGTGCCAGCAGCTTGGGAGGGGGTGAGAGCAATCAGCCCCAGCATTTT
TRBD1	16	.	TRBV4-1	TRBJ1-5	CASSPFDRGPHQPQHF	TGCGCCAGCAGCCCTTTTGACAGGGGGCCTCATCAGCCCCAGCATTTT
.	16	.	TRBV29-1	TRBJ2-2	CSVSGGQDQNTGELFF	TGCAGCGTTTCGGGGGGACAGGACCAGAACACCGGGGAGCTGTTTTTT
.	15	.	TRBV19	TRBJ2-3	CVSGPRATSTDTQYF	TGTGTCAGTGGGCCGAGGGCCACGAGCACAGATACGCAGTATTTT
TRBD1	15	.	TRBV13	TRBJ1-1	CASSLGLAGGSEAFF	TGTGCCAGCAGCTTAGGCCTGGCAGGGGGCAGTGAAGCTTTCTTT
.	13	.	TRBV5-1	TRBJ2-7	CASSFGQFYEQYF	TGCGCCAGCAGCTTCGGACAGTTCTACGAGCAGTACTTC
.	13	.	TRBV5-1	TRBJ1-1	CASSPTANTEAFF	TGCGCCAGCAGCCCGACAGCGAACACTGAAGCTTTCTTT
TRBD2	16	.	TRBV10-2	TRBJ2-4	CASRASGSGAKNIQYF	TGCGCCAGCAGAGCAAGCGGGAGCGGGGCCAAAAACATTCAGTACTTC
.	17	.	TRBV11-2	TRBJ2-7	CASSSNPGTLVSYEQYF	TGTGCCAGCAGCTCAAACCCAGGGACACTAGTCTCCTACGAGCAGTACTTC
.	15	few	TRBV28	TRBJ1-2	CASSGQGIGIHGYTF	TGTGCCAGCAGTGGTCAGGGGATTGGTATCCATGGCTACACCTTC